The 2 T cell receptor beta chains below come from one sample, sequenced in a study of cytomegalovirus exposure and HLA in healthy donors. The PCR used 60 Vbeta and 13 Jbeta primers. Sequencing was performed with immunoSEQ multiplex PCR; in TCRdb, only in-frame clones are kept and a portion is missing. The data show more than 110,000 clones, approximately 71% seen once. The sample was PBMCs. The receptors derive from a woman in her fifties or sixties in good health and CMV-seronegative.

This clone was seen only a few times. The chain has TRBV19 and TRBJ2-1; D might be TRBD2 (5 bases). The CDR3 consists of 15 residues. Trimming took 0 bases from V and 9 from J, leaving 15 bases between them. Germline V lookup: CDR1 LNHDA, CDR2 SQIVND (reference sequence). The DNA for the CDR3 is TGTGCCAGTAGTATAGATATAGGTTTTGCGGGTGAGCAGTTCTTC. Protein product: CASSIDIGFAGEQFF. The full variable domain, completed using reference TRBV19 and TRBJ2-1, is DGGITQSPKYLFRKEGQNVTLSCEQNLNHDAMYWYRQDPGQGLRLIYYSQIVNDFQKGDIAEGYSVSREKKESFPLTVTSAQKNPTAFYLCASSIDIGFAGEQFFGPGTRLTVL.

This clone was picked up a small number of times. The chain combines TRBV7-9 with TRBJ2-7; D call uncertain. V lost 5 bases, J lost 8 bases, and 7 bases lay in between. Per germline, CDR1 SEHNR and CDR2 FQNEAQ (reference sequence). This CDR3 is built from 10 residues. CDR3 sequence (DNA): TGTGCCAGCAGCGAGGTTCAGCAGTACTTC. This codes for CASSEVQQYF. The complete variable domain, with remaining parts taken from reference TRBV7-9 and TRBJ2-7, reads DTGVSQNPRHKITKRGQNVTFRCDPISEHNRLYWYRQTLGQGPEFLTYFQNEAQLEKSRLLSDRFSAERPKGSFSTLEIQRTEQGDSAMYLCASSEVQQYFGPGTRLTVT.